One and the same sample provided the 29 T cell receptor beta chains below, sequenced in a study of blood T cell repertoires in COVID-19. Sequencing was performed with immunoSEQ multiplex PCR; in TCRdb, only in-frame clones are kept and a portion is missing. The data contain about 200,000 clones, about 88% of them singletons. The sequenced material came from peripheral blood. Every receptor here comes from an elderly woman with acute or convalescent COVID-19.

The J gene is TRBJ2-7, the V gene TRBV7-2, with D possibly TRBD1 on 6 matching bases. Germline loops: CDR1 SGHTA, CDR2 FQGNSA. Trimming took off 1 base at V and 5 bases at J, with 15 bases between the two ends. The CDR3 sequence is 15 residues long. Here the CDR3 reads CASSLGPAGANEQYF. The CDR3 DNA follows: TGTGCCAGCAGCTTAGGGCCGGCAGGGGCGAACGAGCAGTACTTC.

The CDR3 protein is CAIRPSTGALYNEQFF. The CDR3 bases are TGTGCCATCAGACCATCGACAGGCGCCCTCTACAATGAGCAGTTCTTC. V is TRBV10-3 and J is TRBJ2-1, with a weak D call TRBD1 (6 bases). This CDR3 has 16 amino acids. The V and J ends lost 6 bases and 3 bases respectively, with 18 bases between them. Germline CDR1 reads ENHRY; CDR2 reads SYGVKD.

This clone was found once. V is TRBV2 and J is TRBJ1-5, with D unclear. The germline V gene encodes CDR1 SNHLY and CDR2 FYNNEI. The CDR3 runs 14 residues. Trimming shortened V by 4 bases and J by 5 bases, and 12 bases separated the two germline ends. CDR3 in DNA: TGTGCCAGCAGTGGTTACAGTTTTTATCAGCCCCAGCATTTT. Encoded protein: CASSGYSFYQPQHF.

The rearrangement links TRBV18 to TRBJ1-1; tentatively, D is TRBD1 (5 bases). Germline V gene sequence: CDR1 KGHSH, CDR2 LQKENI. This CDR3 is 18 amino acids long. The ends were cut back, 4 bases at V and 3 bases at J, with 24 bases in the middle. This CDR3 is CASSLVIRKGTGDTEAFF. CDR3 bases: TGTGCCAGCTCACTGGTGATACGGAAAGGGACGGGGGACACTGAAGCTTTCTTT.

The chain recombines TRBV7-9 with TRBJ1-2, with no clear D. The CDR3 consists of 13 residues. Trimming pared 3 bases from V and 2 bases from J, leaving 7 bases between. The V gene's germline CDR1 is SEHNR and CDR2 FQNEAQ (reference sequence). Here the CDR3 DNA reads TGTGCCAGCAGCTTTGGAGAAAACTATGGCTACACCTTC. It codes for CASSFGENYGYTF.

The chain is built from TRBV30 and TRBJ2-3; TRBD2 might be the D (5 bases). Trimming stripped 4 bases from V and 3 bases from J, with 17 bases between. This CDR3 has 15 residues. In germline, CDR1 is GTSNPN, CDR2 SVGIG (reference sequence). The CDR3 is CAWTGDRGPTDTQYF. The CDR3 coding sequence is TGTGCCTGGACAGGCGATCGAGGGCCTACAGATACGCAGTATTTT.

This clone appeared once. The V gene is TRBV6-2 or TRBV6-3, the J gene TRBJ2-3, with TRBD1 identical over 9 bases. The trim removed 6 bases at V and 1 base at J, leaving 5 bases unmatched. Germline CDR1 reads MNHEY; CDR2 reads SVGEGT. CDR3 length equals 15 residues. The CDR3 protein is CASSSGTGRTDTQYF. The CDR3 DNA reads TGTGCCAGCAGCTCCGGGACAGGGCGCACAGATACGCAGTATTTT.

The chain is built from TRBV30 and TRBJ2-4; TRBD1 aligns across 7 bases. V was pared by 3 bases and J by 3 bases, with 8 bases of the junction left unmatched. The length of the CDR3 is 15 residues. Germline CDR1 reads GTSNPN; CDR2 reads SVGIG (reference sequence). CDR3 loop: CAWSAGGTGKNIQYF. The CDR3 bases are TGTGCCTGGAGCGCAGGGGGTACAGGCAAAAACATTCAGTACTTC.

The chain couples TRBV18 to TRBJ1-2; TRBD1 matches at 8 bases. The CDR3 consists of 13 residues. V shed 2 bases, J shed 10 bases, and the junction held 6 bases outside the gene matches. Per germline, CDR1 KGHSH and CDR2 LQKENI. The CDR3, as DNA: TGTGCCAGCTCACCAATGGACAGGGTGCCCTACACCTTC. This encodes CASSPMDRVPYTF.

The CDR3 DNA follows: TGTGCCAGTAGTACCGAGGACAGTTACTCCTACGAGCAGTACTTC. It is translated as CASSTEDSYSYEQYF. This chain joins TRBV19 and TRBJ2-7, with D tentatively TRBD1 (6 bases). The CDR3 extends over 15 amino acids. Germline V gene data show CDR1 as LNHDA and CDR2 as SQIVND (reference sequence). The ends were cut back, 4 bases at V and 0 bases at J, with 13 bases in the middle.

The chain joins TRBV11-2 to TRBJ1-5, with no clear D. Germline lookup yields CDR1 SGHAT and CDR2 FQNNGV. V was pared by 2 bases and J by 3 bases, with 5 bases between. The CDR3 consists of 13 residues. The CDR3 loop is CASSLSSNQPQHF. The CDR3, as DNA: TGTGCCAGCAGCTTAAGCTCCAATCAGCCCCAGCATTTT.

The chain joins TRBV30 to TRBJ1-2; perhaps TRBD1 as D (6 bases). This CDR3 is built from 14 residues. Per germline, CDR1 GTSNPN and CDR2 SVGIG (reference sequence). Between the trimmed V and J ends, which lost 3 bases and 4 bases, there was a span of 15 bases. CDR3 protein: CAWRGLDRIYGYTF. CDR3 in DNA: TGTGCCTGGAGGGGTTTAGACAGGATCTATGGCTACACCTTC.

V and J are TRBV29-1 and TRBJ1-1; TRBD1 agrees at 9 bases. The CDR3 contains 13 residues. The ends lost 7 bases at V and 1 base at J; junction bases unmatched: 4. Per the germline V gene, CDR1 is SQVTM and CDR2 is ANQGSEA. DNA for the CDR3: TGCAGCGCGGACAGGGGAAGGAACACTGAAGCTTTCTTT. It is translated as CSADRGRNTEAFF. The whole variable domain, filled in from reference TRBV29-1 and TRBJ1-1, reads SAVISQKPSRDICQRGTSLTIQCQVDSQVTMMFWYRQQPGQSLTLIATANQGSEATYESGFVIDKFPISRPNLTFSTLTVSNMSPEDSSIYLCSADRGRNTEAFFGQGTRLTVV.

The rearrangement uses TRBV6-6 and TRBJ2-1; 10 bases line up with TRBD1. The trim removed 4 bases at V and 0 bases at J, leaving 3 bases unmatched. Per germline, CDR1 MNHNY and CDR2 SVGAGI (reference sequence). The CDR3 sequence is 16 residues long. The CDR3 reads CASSLDRGNSYNEQFF. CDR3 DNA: TGTGCCAGCAGTTTGGACAGGGGGAACTCCTACAATGAGCAGTTCTTC.

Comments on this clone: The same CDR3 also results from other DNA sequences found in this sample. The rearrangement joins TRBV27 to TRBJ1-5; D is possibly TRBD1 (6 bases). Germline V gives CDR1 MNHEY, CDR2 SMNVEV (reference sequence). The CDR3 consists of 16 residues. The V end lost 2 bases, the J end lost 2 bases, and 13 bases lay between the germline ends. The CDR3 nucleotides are TGTGCCAGCAGTTTAAACTCAGGGGTGGGCAATCAGCCCCAGCATTTT. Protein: CASSLNSGVGNQPQHF.

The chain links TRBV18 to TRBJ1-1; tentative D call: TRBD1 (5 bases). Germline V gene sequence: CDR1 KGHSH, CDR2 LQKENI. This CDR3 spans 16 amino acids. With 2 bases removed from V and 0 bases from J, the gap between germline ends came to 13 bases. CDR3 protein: CASSPGRVNMNTEAFF. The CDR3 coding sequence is TGTGCCAGCTCACCAGGCAGGGTCAACATGAACACTGAAGCTTTCTTT.

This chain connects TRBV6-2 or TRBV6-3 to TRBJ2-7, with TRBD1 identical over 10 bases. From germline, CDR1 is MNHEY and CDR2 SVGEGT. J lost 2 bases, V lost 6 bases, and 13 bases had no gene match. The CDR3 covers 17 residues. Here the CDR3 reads CASSLPTGGYLTYEQYF. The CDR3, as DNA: TGTGCCAGCAGCCTCCCGACAGGGGGCTACCTTACCTACGAGCAGTACTTC.

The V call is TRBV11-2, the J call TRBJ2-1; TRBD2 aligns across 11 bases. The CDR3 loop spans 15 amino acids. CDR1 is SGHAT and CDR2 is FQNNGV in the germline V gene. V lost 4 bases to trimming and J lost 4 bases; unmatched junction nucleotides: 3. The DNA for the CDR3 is TGTGCCAGCAGCTCCTTAGCGGGAGGGTACAATGAGCAGTTCTTC. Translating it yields CASSSLAGGYNEQFF.

The CDR3 DNA reads TGTGCCAGCAGCTTAGCGGGACAGGGGACCTACGAGCAGTACTTC. Its protein is CASSLAGQGTYEQYF. The chain recombines TRBV7-6 with TRBJ2-7, with TRBD1 matching 10 bases. CDR1 and CDR2 from the germline V gene are SGHVS and FNYEAQ. Unmatched junction bases numbered 1, after V lost 0 bases and J lost 2 bases. This CDR3 spans 15 amino acids.

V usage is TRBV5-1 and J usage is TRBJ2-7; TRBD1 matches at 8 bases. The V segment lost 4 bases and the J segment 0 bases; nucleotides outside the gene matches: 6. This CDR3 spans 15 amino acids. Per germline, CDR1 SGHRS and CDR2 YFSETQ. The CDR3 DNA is TGCGCCAGCAGCGTGGAGGGGACAGGCTCCTACGAGCAGTACTTC. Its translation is CASSVEGTGSYEQYF.

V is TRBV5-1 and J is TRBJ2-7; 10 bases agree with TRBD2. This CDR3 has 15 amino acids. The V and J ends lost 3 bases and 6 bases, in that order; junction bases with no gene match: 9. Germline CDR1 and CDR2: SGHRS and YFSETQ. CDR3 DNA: TGCGCCAGCAGCTCGGTGGGGCTAGCGGGAGTCGAGCAGTACTTC. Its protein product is CASSSVGLAGVEQYF.

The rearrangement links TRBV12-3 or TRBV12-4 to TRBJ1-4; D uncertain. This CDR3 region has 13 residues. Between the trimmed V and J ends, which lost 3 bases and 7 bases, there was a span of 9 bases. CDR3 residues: CASSFRPGEKLFF. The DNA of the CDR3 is TGTGCCAGCAGTTTCCGGCCAGGTGAAAAACTGTTTTTT.

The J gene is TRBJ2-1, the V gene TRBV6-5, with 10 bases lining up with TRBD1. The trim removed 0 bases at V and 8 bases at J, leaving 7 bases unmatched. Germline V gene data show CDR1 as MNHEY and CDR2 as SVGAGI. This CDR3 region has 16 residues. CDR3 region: CASSYSPGQGYDEQFF. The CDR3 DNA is TGTGCCAGCAGTTACTCCCCGGGACAGGGGTACGATGAGCAGTTCTTC.

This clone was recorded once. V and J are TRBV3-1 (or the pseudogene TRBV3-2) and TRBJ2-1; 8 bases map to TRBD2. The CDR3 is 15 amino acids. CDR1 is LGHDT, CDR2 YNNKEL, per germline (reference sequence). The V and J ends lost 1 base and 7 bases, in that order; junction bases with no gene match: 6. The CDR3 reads CASSQAWTSSNEQFF. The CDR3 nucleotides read TGTGCCAGCAGCCAAGCCTGGACTAGCTCTAATGAGCAGTTCTTC.

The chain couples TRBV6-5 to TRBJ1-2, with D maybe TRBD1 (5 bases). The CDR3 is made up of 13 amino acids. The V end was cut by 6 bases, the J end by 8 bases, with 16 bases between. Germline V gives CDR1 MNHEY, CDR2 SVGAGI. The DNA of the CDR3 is TGTGCCAGCAGGGGTACGGGACTTGAGGGCTACACCTTC. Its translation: CASRGTGLEGYTF.

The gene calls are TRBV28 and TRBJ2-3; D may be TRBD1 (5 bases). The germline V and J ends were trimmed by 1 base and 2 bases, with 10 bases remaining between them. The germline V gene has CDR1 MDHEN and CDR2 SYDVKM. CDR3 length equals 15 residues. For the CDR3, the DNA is TGTGCCAGCAGTTTATACCCGGACACCACAGATACGCAGTATTTT. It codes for CASSLYPDTTDTQYF.

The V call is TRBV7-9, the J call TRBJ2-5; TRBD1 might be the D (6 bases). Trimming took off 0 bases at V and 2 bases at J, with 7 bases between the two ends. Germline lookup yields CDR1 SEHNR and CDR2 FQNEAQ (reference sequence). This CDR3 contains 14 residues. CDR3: CASSLARGQETQYF. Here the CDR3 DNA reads TGTGCCAGCAGCTTAGCGAGGGGGCAAGAGACCCAGTACTTC.

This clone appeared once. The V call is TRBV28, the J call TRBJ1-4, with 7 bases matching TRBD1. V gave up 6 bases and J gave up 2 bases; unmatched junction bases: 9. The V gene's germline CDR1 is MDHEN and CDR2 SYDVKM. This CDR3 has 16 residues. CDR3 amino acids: CASSLPPGGTNEKLFF. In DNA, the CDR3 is TGTGCCAGCAGCTTGCCCCCAGGGGGGACTAATGAAAAACTGTTTTTT.

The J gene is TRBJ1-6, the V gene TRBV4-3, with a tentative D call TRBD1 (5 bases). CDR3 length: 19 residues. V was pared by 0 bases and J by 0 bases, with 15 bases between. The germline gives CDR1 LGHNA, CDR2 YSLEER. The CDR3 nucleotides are TGCGCCAGCAGCCAAGATTGGGTGGGGACTAGCTCCTATAATTCACCCCTCCACTTT. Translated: CASSQDWVGTSSYNSPLHF.